This T cell receptor beta chain appears in the sequencing data of a study of blood T cell repertoires in COVID-19. Study-wide background: Italy, Spain and the United States were the sources of the convalescent and acute COVID-19 samples. From T cells, B-cell-depleted T cells, or PBMCs came the material, which was cDNA or gDNA.

In the authors' methods: For nucleated cells, counts were estimated from reference gene primer amplification. Produced via immunoSEQ multiplex PCR; TCRdb's table is partial and in-frame only. The D gene and trimming were derived from the DNA, and the V and J assignments and clone size from that table. This sample has over 70,000 clones, with around 83% found just once. Trimming pared 0 bases from V and 2 bases from J, leaving 12 bases between. The germline V gene has CDR1 SGHRS and CDR2 YFSETQ. This CDR3 comprises 15 residues. Followed longitudinally, the Seattle patients had been enrolled during active infection.

The sequenced sample consisted of peripheral blood. This chain links TRBV5-1 with TRBJ2-7; perhaps TRBD1 as D (5 bases). The receptor's source is a man aged 60 to 69 with COVID-19, enrolled during active disease. CDR3 in amino acids: CASSLDARAAYEQYF. The CDR3 DNA sequence: TGCGCCAGCAGCTTGGATGCCAGGGCCGCCTACGAGCAGTACTTC.